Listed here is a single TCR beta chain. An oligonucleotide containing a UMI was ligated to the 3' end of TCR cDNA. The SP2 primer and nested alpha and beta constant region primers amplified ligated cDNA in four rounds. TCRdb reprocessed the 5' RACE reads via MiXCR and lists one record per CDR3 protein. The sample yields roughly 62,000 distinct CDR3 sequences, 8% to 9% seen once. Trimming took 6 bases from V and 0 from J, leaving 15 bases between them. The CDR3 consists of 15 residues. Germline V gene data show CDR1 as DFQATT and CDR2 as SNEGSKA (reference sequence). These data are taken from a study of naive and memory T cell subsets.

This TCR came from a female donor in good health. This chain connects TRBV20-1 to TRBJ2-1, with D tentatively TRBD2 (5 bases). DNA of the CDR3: TGCAGTGCCCCGGACTCCCGGAGCTCCTACAATGAGCAGTTCTTC. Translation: CSAPDSRSSYNEQFF.